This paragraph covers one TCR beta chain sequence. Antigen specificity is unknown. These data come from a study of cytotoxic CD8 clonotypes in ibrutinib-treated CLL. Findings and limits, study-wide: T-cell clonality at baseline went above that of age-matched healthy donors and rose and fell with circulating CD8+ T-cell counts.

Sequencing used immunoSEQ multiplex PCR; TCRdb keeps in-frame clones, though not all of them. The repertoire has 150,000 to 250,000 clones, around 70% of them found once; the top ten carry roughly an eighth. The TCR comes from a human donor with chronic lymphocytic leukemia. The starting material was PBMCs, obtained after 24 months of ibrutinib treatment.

CDR3 protein: CASSLRLAPHEQFF. Written as DNA, the CDR3 is TGTGCCAGCAGCTTAAGGCTAGCTCCCCATGAGCAGTTCTTC. The rearrangement links TRBV7-2 to TRBJ2-1; a possible D gene is TRBD2 (5 bases). Trimming removed 2 bases from V and 8 bases from J, with 13 bases in between. CDR1 and CDR2 from the germline V gene are SGHTA and FQGNSA. The CDR3 length is 14 residues.